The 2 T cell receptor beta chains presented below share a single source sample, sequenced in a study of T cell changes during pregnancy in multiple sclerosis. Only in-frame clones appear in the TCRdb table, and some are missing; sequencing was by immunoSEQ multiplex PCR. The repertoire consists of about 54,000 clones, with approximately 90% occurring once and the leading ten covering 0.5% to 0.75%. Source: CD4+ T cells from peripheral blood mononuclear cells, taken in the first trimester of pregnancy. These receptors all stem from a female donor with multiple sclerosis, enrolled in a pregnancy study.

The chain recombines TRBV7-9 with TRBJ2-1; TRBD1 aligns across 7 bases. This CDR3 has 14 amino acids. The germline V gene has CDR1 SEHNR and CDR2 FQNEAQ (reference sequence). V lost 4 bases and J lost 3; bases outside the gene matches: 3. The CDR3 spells CASSWDRLYNEQFF. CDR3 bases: TGTGCCAGCAGCTGGGACAGACTCTACAATGAGCAGTTCTTC. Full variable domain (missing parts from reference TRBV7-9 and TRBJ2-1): DTGVSQNPRHKITKRGQNVTFRCDPISEHNRLYWYRQTLGQGPEFLTYFQNEAQLEKSRLLSDRFSAERPKGSFSTLEIQRTEQGDSAMYLCASSWDRLYNEQFFGPGTRLTVL.

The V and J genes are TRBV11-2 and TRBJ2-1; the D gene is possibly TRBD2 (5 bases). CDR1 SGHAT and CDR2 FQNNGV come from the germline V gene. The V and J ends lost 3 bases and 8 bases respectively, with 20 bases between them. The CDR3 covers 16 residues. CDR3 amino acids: CASSFGPAGGGDEQFF. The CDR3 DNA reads TGTGCCAGCAGCTTTGGCCCGGCGGGTGGTGGGGATGAGCAGTTCTTC.